This is a list of T cell receptor beta chains from one sample in a study of shared clonotypes between healthy human individuals. Repertoires were generated with immunoSEQ multiplex PCR, while TCRdb's copy carries only in-frame clones and drops some. Of around 990,000 clones in the sample, roughly 77% were seen once. Sequencing was performed on memory CD4+ T cells from PBMCs. The receptors were gathered from a man in his late teens or twenties in good health. Some clones in this sample may be carry-over from other donors' samples. CDR3s include the opening cysteine and the closing phenylalanine or tryptophan. A D gene is named only where the DNA matches it firmly. Rows give clone size only sometimes, using once, few, many, or a class for an expanded clone.

V gene: TRBV4-3
clone size: .
D gene: .
J gene: TRBJ2-2
CDR3 protein: CASSQDQGPNTGELFF
CDR3 DNA: TGCGCCAGCAGCCAAGATCAGGGACCGAACACCGGGGAGCTGTTTTTT

V gene: TRBV2
clone size: once
D gene: TRBD2
J gene: TRBJ2-3
CDR3 protein: CASSESASGRGTQYF
CDR3 DNA: TGTGCCAGCAGTGAATCTGCTAGCGGGAGGGGAACGCAGTATTTT

V gene: TRBV5-1
clone size: many
D gene: TRBD2
J gene: TRBJ2-7
CDR3 protein: CASSLAPTSGDYEQYF
CDR3 DNA: TGCGCCAGCAGCTTGGCCCCGACTAGCGGGGACTACGAGCAGTACTTC

V gene: TRBV5-8
clone size: .
D gene: .
J gene: TRBJ2-2
CDR3 protein: CASSLGRLDPGELFF
CDR3 DNA: TGTGCCAGCAGCTTGGGAAGGCTCGACCCCGGGGAGCTGTTTTTT

V gene: TRBV5-1
clone size: .
D gene: TRBD2
J gene: TRBJ2-7
CDR3 protein: CASSGLAGFSYEQYF
CDR3 DNA: TGCGCCAGCAGCGGACTAGCGGGCTTCTCCTACGAGCAGTACTTC

V gene: TRBV9
clone size: .
D gene: TRBD2
J gene: TRBJ2-3
CDR3 protein: CASSVGLATDTQYF
CDR3 DNA: TGTGCCAGCAGCGTAGGACTAGCAACAGATACGCAGTATTTT

V gene: TRBV28
clone size: .
D gene: TRBD1
J gene: TRBJ1-5
CDR3 protein: CASSLWTGDQPQHF
CDR3 DNA: TGTGCCAGCAGTTTATGGACAGGGGATCAGCCCCAGCATTTT

V gene: TRBV6-6
clone size: .
D gene: .
J gene: TRBJ1-1
CDR3 protein: CASSYSGGYANTEAFF
CDR3 DNA: TGTGCCAGCAGTTACTCTGGTGGGTATGCGAACACTGAAGCTTTCTTT

V gene: TRBV6-5
clone size: .
D gene: .
J gene: TRBJ2-1
CDR3 protein: CASSYRDEQFF
CDR3 DNA: TGTGCCAGCAGTTACAGAGATGAGCAGTTCTTC

V gene: TRBV4-1
clone size: .
D gene: .
J gene: TRBJ2-7
CDR3 protein: CASSQQKGPSYEQYF
CDR3 DNA: TGCGCCAGCAGCCAACAGAAGGGGCCCTCCTACGAGCAGTACTTC

V gene: TRBV28
clone size: .
D gene: .
J gene: TRBJ1-4
CDR3 protein: CASSLRPGLGKLFF
CDR3 DNA: TGTGCCAGCAGTTTACGTCCGGGGCTAGGAAAACTGTTTTTT

V gene: TRBV5-1
clone size: .
D gene: .
J gene: TRBJ2-7
CDR3 protein: CASSLGFDEQYF
CDR3 DNA: TGCGCCAGCAGCTTGGGATTCGACGAGCAGTACTTC

V gene: TRBV7-9
clone size: .
D gene: .
J gene: TRBJ2-7
CDR3 protein: CASSAPGTGSYEQYF
CDR3 DNA: TGTGCCAGCAGCGCACCCGGGACTGGATCCTACGAGCAGTACTTC

V gene: TRBV5-1
clone size: many
D gene: TRBD1
J gene: TRBJ1-1
CDR3 protein: CASSFQGDTEAFF
CDR3 DNA: TGCGCCAGCAGCTTCCAGGGGGATACTGAAGCTTTCTTT

V gene: TRBV29-1
clone size: .
D gene: .
J gene: TRBJ2-6
CDR3 protein: CSDRGSYSTGTGANVLTF
CDR3 DNA: TGCAGCGACCGAGGGTCGTACTCCACGGGCACTGGGGCCAACGTCCTGACTTTC

V gene: TRBV18
clone size: .
D gene: .
J gene: TRBJ1-2
CDR3 protein: CASSPPVGPFYGYTF
CDR3 DNA: TGTGCCAGCTCACCACCGGTAGGCCCCTTCTATGGCTACACCTTC

V gene: TRBV7-3
clone size: .
D gene: TRBD2
J gene: TRBJ2-3
CDR3 protein: CASSLGTSGRGGTQYF
CDR3 DNA: TGTGCCAGCAGCTTAGGGACTAGCGGGAGAGGAGGGACGCAGTATTTT

V gene: TRBV28
clone size: .
D gene: .
J gene: TRBJ2-5
CDR3 protein: CASIQGGGETQYF
CDR3 DNA: TGTGCCAGCATCCAGGGGGGGGGAGAGACCCAGTACTTC

V gene: TRBV11-2
clone size: .
D gene: TRBD1
J gene: TRBJ2-7
CDR3 protein: CASSPGTAYF
CDR3 DNA: TGTGCCAGCAGCCCAGGGACAGCATACTTC

V gene: TRBV14
clone size: .
D gene: .
J gene: TRBJ2-4
CDR3 protein: CASSQRPAGVAELAKNIQYF
CDR3 DNA: TGTGCCAGCAGCCAACGCCCCGCCGGGGTCGCTGAGCTAGCCAAAAACATTCAGTACTTC

V gene: TRBV28
clone size: few
D gene: TRBD1
J gene: TRBJ1-5
CDR3 protein: CASSPGQGYEPQHF
CDR3 DNA: TGTGCCAGCAGTCCGGGACAGGGTTACGAGCCCCAGCATTTT

V gene: TRBV7-2
clone size: .
D gene: .
J gene: TRBJ2-1
CDR3 protein: CASSPRRTSTYNEQFF
CDR3 DNA: TGTGCCAGCAGCCCCCGACGGACATCTACATACAATGAGCAGTTCTTC

V gene: TRBV5-5
clone size: .
D gene: .
J gene: TRBJ1-1
CDR3 protein: CASSLAREAFF
CDR3 DNA: TGTGCCAGCAGCTTGGCCAGGGAGGCTTTCTTT

V gene: TRBV7-9
clone size: .
D gene: .
J gene: TRBJ2-1
CDR3 protein: CASSTPLAGISYNEQFF
CDR3 DNA: TGTGCCAGCAGCACTCCCCTGGCAGGGATCTCCTACAATGAGCAGTTCTTC

V gene: TRBV21-1
clone size: .
D gene: .
J gene: TRBJ2-1
CDR3 protein: CASSKGLGGQYYNEQFF
CDR3 DNA: TGTGCCAGCAGCAAAGGCCTGGGTGGGCAATACTACAATGAGCAGTTCTTC

V gene: TRBV20-1
clone size: .
D gene: .
J gene: TRBJ1-4
CDR3 protein: CSALGGEKLFF
CDR3 DNA: TGCAGTGCGCTCGGGGGGGAAAAACTGTTTTTT

V gene: TRBV5-1
clone size: few
D gene: .
J gene: TRBJ2-1
CDR3 protein: CASSGGTYNEQFF
CDR3 DNA: TGCGCCAGCAGCGGAGGAACCTACAATGAGCAGTTCTTC

V gene: TRBV11-2
clone size: .
D gene: TRBD1
J gene: TRBJ2-5
CDR3 protein: CASSSRDRQETQYF
CDR3 DNA: TGTGCCAGCAGCTCGCGGGACAGGCAAGAGACCCAGTACTTC

V gene: TRBV4-1
clone size: .
D gene: TRBD2
J gene: TRBJ2-1
CDR3 protein: CASSQPTSGTSYNEQFF
CDR3 DNA: TGCGCCAGCAGCCAGCCCACCTCCGGGACTAGCTACAATGAGCAGTTCTTC

V gene: TRBV15
clone size: .
D gene: .
J gene: TRBJ2-3
CDR3 protein: CATTKGTLALRDTQYF
CDR3 DNA: TGTGCCACCACAAAGGGCACGCTAGCGCTACGGGATACGCAGTATTTT

V gene: TRBV9
clone size: .
D gene: .
J gene: TRBJ2-3
CDR3 protein: CASSVEGPDTQYF
CDR3 DNA: TGTGCCAGCAGCGTAGAAGGGCCAGATACGCAGTATTTT

V gene: TRBV6-1
clone size: .
D gene: TRBD1
J gene: TRBJ2-7
CDR3 protein: CASRDRGRRYEQYF
CDR3 DNA: TGTGCCAGCAGGGACAGGGGGCGCCGCTACGAGCAGTACTTC

V gene: TRBV5-1
clone size: .
D gene: .
J gene: TRBJ2-7
CDR3 protein: CASSSSLDDLYEQYF
CDR3 DNA: TGCGCCAGCAGCTCTTCCTTGGACGACCTTTACGAGCAGTACTTC

V gene: TRBV12-5
clone size: many
D gene: .
J gene: TRBJ2-5
CDR3 protein: CASGTAGTQYF
CDR3 DNA: TGTGCTAGCGGGACAGCGGGGACCCAGTACTTC

V gene: TRBV7-2
clone size: .
D gene: TRBD1
J gene: TRBJ2-7
CDR3 protein: CASSLGPGQSYEQYF
CDR3 DNA: TGTGCCAGCAGCCTGGGACCGGGACAGTCCTACGAGCAGTACTTC

V gene: TRBV6-5
clone size: .
D gene: .
J gene: TRBJ2-6
CDR3 protein: CASSYSTGPGANVLTF
CDR3 DNA: TGTGCCAGCAGTTACTCGACGGGGCCTGGGGCCAACGTCCTGACTTTC

V gene: TRBV4-3
clone size: .
D gene: .
J gene: TRBJ2-7
CDR3 protein: CASSQDPREQYF
CDR3 DNA: TGCGCCAGCAGCCAAGATCCCCGGGAGCAGTACTTC

V gene: TRBV6-1
clone size: once
D gene: .
J gene: TRBJ2-5
CDR3 protein: CASSEFGRLTTQYF
CDR3 DNA: TGTGCCAGCAGTGAATTCGGCAGGCTTACGACCCAGTACTTC

V gene: TRBV6-5
clone size: .
D gene: .
J gene: TRBJ1-6
CDR3 protein: CASSSTYGTSPLHF
CDR3 DNA: TGTGCCAGCAGTTCTACTTACGGCACCTCACCCCTCCACTTT

V gene: TRBV27
clone size: .
D gene: TRBD1
J gene: TRBJ2-3
CDR3 protein: CASSLTGDRTDTQYF
CDR3 DNA: TGTGCCAGCAGCCTGACAGGGGACAGAACAGATACGCAGTATTTT